This T cell receptor beta chain was identified in a study of T cell repertoires in cytomegalovirus infection. Germline V gives CDR1 SNHLY, CDR2 FYNNEI. CDR3 length: 17 residues. V shed 8 bases and J 8 bases; nucleotides not matched to a gene: 20. On this clonotype: As yet, its antigen is unknown.

A single record per CDR3 protein comes from TCRdb applying MiXCR to the reads. The repertoire has about 890,000 distinct CDR3 sequences, 31% of them found once; the top ten carry under 15%. The specimen comprised cultured CD8+ T cells from PBMCs, sampled from culture after CMV antigen stimulation. V is TRBV2 and J is TRBJ2-1, with 8 bases matching TRBD2. The receptor was isolated from a human donor in good health (CMV status not recorded). Some clones in this sample may be carry-over from other donors' samples. The CDR3 sequence: CASGGEGSGTPGDEQFF. CDR3 DNA: TGTGCCAGCGGGGGAGAAGGTAGCGGGACCCCAGGCGATGAGCAGTTCTTC.